A single sample is the source of the 30 T cell receptor beta chains below, sequenced in a study of shared clonotypes between healthy human individuals. Assay: immunoSEQ multiplex PCR; the TCRdb copy retains only in-frame clones and omits some. Of about 2,100,000 clones listed, 85% to 95% are singletons. Terminally differentiated effector memory CD45RA+ cells were excluded from the naive CD8 cells, which were CD45RO-negative and positively selected for CCR7. The material sequenced was naive CD8+ T cells from PBMCs. The receptors stem from a man aged 18 to 30 in good health. Some clones in this sample may be carry-over from other donors' samples.

The CDR3 DNA reads as TGTGCCAGCAGCTCGGGGGAGGGCCTCCACTTT. It codes for CASSSGEGLHF. V and J are TRBV11-2 and TRBJ1-6; TRBD1 might be the D (5 bases). The CDR3 spans 11 residues. Germline values: CDR1 SGHAT, CDR2 FQNNGV. V lost 4 bases, J lost 15 bases, and 10 bases lay in between.

The chain couples TRBV14 to TRBJ2-6; 9 nucleotides match TRBD1. Germline V gives CDR1 SGHDN, CDR2 FVKESK. The CDR3 is made up of 18 amino acids. J was trimmed by 4 bases and V by 2 bases; bases with no gene match: 9. The CDR3 protein is CASSQWVTGGYGANVLTF. The CDR3 DNA reads as TGTGCCAGCAGCCAATGGGTGACAGGGGGGTACGGGGCCAACGTCCTGACTTTC.

This chain joins TRBV12-5 and TRBJ2-3; TRBD1 matches 7 bases. The trim removed 5 bases at V and 4 bases at J, leaving 6 bases unmatched. From germline, CDR1 is LGHNT and CDR2 FRNRAP. The CDR3 extends over 14 amino acids. This CDR3 reads CASGPWDSPDTQYF. In DNA, the CDR3 is TGTGCTAGTGGTCCCTGGGACAGCCCAGATACGCAGTATTTT.

CDR3 bases: TGCGCCAGCAGCTTAGGGGCGGACACCAACTACAATGAGCAGTTCTTC. Translating gives CASSLGADTNYNEQFF. V gene TRBV5-1 combines with J gene TRBJ2-1; tentative D call: TRBD1 (5 bases). Germline V lookup: CDR1 SGHRS, CDR2 YFSETQ. Between the trimmed V and J ends, which lost 2 bases and 3 bases, there was a span of 15 bases. There are 16 residues in the CDR3. The full variable domain, in which reference TRBV5-1 and TRBJ2-1 provide the parts outside the CDR3, is KAGVTQTPRYLIKTRGQQVTLSCSPISGHRSVSWYQQTPGQGLQFLFEYFSETQRNKGNFPGRFSGRQFSNSRSEMNVSTLELGDSALYLCASSLGADTNYNEQFFGPGTRLTVL.

In regard to this clone: Additional DNA sequences in this sample encode the identical CDR3. This chain uses TRBV28 with TRBJ2-7; D uncertain. Trimming shortened V by 2 bases and J by 3 bases, and 8 bases separated the two germline ends. CDR1 and CDR2 (germline): MDHEN, SYDVKM. CDR3 length: 13 residues. DNA of the CDR3: TGTGCCAGCAGTTTAAGGGCGAGCTACGAGCAGTACTTC. It encodes CASSLRASYEQYF. Variable domain in full (rest from reference TRBV28 and TRBJ2-7): DVKVTQSSRYLVKRTGEKVFLECVQDMDHENMFWYRQDPGLGLRLIYFSYDVKMKEKGDIPEGYSVSREKKERFSLILESASTNQTSMYLCASSLRASYEQYFGPGTRLTVT.

The rearrangement joins TRBV5-1 to TRBJ1-1; TRBD1 matches 7 bases. The CDR3 length is 15 residues. With V trimmed by 3 bases and J by 5 bases, 10 bases remained unmatched. CDR1 is SGHRS, CDR2 YFSETQ, per germline. As DNA, the CDR3 is TGCGCCAGCAGCTGGGGGACAGCGGGAGGGACTGAAGCTTTCTTT. Its translation: CASSWGTAGGTEAFF.

The chain carries TRBV7-2 and TRBJ2-7, with 7 bases that match TRBD2. The V gene's germline CDR1 is SGHTA and CDR2 FQGNSA. The CDR3 extends over 14 amino acids. The V gene end was trimmed by 2 bases and the J gene end by 2 bases; junction bases not matched to a gene: 3. The chain's CDR3 is CASSLTGGAYEQYF. The CDR3 DNA follows: TGTGCCAGCAGCTTAACGGGGGGAGCCTACGAGCAGTACTTC.

V usage is TRBV11-3 and J usage is TRBJ2-1; 7 bases line up with TRBD1. The junction had 14 bases not matched to a gene; V was cut back by 10 bases and J by 5 bases. Looked up from germline, CDR1 is SGHNT and CDR2 is YENEEA. CDR3 length equals 15 residues. In nucleotides, the CDR3 is TGTGCCACCCCTCCGACAGGGTGGTTTCACAATGAGCAGTTCTTC. Its translation: CATPPTGWFHNEQFF.

This clone was observed a few times. The chain links TRBV5-6 to TRBJ2-7, with D perhaps TRBD1 (6 bases). V lost 0 bases and J lost 8, with 12 bases in between. The CDR3 extends over 13 amino acids. Germline assignment: CDR1 SGHDT and CDR2 YYEEEE. The CDR3 region has the DNA TGTGCCAGCAGCTTGGGGCAGGGGAGTAAGCAGTACTTC. It is translated as CASSLGQGSKQYF.

The J gene is TRBJ2-7, the V gene TRBV7-9; tentative D call: TRBD2 (7 bases). There are 14 residues in the CDR3. Deletions cut 5 bases from V and 5 bases from J, with 16 bases between. Per germline, CDR1 SEHNR and CDR2 FQNEAQ (reference sequence). CDR3 nucleotides: TGTGCCAGCAGCCCCCGCCCGGGGGGCGACGAGCAGTACTTC. This sequence encodes CASSPRPGGDEQYF.

The chain is built from TRBV2 and TRBJ1-3; no firm D call. The V gene lost 3 bases and the J gene lost 3 bases, with 12 bases spanning the gap. The CDR3 is 15 amino acids. In germline, CDR1 is SNHLY, CDR2 FYNNEI. This CDR3 reads CASSEGAKDGNTIYF. The CDR3 DNA reads as TGTGCCAGCAGTGAGGGTGCAAAGGATGGAAACACCATATATTTT.

The chain links TRBV19 to TRBJ2-1, with 13 bases lining up with TRBD2. Trimming took 3 bases from V and 4 from J; bases not matched to a gene: 6. The germline gives CDR1 LNHDA, CDR2 SQIVND (reference sequence). This CDR3 has 17 amino acids. Written as DNA, the CDR3 is TGTGCCAGTAGTATTGGGACTAGCGGGAAAGGTTACAATGAGCAGTTCTTC. It codes for CASSIGTSGKGYNEQFF.

With regard to this clone: Within the sample, other DNA sequences also encode this same CDR3. CDR3 bases: TGTGCCAGCAGTCCGGGGAGCTCCTACAATGAGCAGTTCTTC. Encoded protein: CASSPGSSYNEQFF. The chain uses TRBV27 and TRBJ2-1, with a possible D match to TRBD2 (5 bases). The germline V gene encodes CDR1 MNHEY and CDR2 SMNVEV (reference sequence). The V and J ends lost 5 bases and 0 bases respectively, with 8 bases between them. This CDR3 is 14 amino acids long.

V and J are TRBV29-1 and TRBJ2-6, with D maybe TRBD1 (5 bases). Per germline, CDR1 SQVTM and CDR2 ANQGSEA. The CDR3 is 15 amino acids. V lost 5 bases and J 0 bases, leaving 11 bases between the germline ends. The CDR3 region has the DNA TGCAGCGTTACAGACAGAAGCTCTGGGGCCAACGTCCTGACTTTC. Its protein product is CSVTDRSSGANVLTF.

The rearrangement uses TRBV7-2 and TRBJ1-1; no definite D call. Trimming removed 6 bases at V and 4 bases at J, with 15 bases between. Germline V gene lookup returns CDR1 SGHTA and CDR2 FQGNSA. The CDR3 is 14 residues long. The CDR3 is CASSRPGWGTEAFF. Written as DNA, the CDR3 is TGTGCCAGCAGTCGTCCGGGTTGGGGCACTGAAGCTTTCTTT.

The J gene is TRBJ2-6, the V gene TRBV10-2; D call uncertain. Germline CDR1 and CDR2: WSHSY and SAAADI. The ends were cut back, 11 bases at V and 4 bases at J, with 12 bases in the middle. CDR3 length: 13 residues. CDR3 loop: CALMTSGANVLTF. CDR3 nucleotide sequence: TGCGCCTTAATGACATCAGGGGCCAACGTCCTGACTTTC.

The chain recombines TRBV5-1 with TRBJ2-3; 9 positions match TRBD1. The CDR3 consists of 14 residues. CDR1 and CDR2 (germline): SGHRS, YFSETQ. V was clipped by 5 bases and J by 5 bases; unmatched bases: 6. CDR3 sequence: CASRPGTGLDTQYF. CDR3 coding DNA: TGCGCCAGCAGACCCGGGACAGGGTTAGATACGCAGTATTTT.

The rearrangement uses TRBV28 and TRBJ2-1; TRBD2 aligns across 10 bases. The CDR3 has 16 amino acids. V lost 5 bases to trimming and J lost 9 bases; unmatched junction nucleotides: 13. The germline V gene encodes CDR1 MDHEN and CDR2 SYDVKM. This chain's CDR3 is CASSPPLAGDYGEQFF. The CDR3, as DNA: TGTGCCAGCAGTCCCCCCCTAGCGGGAGATTACGGTGAGCAGTTCTTC.

This clone was detected only once. This chain joins TRBV11-2 and TRBJ2-3; 7 nucleotides match TRBD2. This CDR3 is 19 amino acids long. V was clipped by 2 bases and J by 4 bases; unmatched bases: 18. CDR1 is SGHAT, CDR2 FQNNGV, per germline. CDR3 DNA sequence: TGTGCCAGCAGCTTATACAAACTTCCGGGACTACTCCCCGCAGATACGCAGTATTTT. Amino acids: CASSLYKLPGLLPADTQYF.

The chain uses TRBV27 and TRBJ2-1; D ambiguous. This CDR3 is built from 14 residues. Germline CDR1 is MNHEY and CDR2 is SMNVEV (reference sequence). Trimming shortened V by 2 bases and J by 5 bases, and 10 bases separated the two germline ends. The CDR3 spells CASSLRANHNEQFF. Here the CDR3 DNA reads TGTGCCAGCAGTTTAAGGGCCAACCACAATGAGCAGTTCTTC.

The rearrangement links TRBV10-2 to TRBJ1-2, with D uncertain. V lost 4 bases, J lost 4 bases, and 13 bases lay in between. The germline CDR1 and CDR2 sequences are WSHSY and SAAADI. The CDR3 extends over 14 amino acids. The CDR3: CASSARVEGYGYTF. The CDR3 DNA reads TGCGCCAGCAGTGCGCGGGTGGAGGGCTATGGCTACACCTTC.

CDR3 sequence: CASSLITGGGLNEQFF. Here the CDR3 DNA reads TGTGCCAGCTCACTAATTACAGGGGGCGGATTAAATGAGCAGTTCTTC. V is TRBV18 and J is TRBJ2-1; 9 bases align to TRBD1. Germline CDR1 reads KGHSH; CDR2 reads LQKENI. The CDR3 has 16 amino acids. The J segment lost 7 bases and the V segment lost 4 bases, leaving 11 bases of the junction unmatched.

The chain combines TRBV6-5 with TRBJ1-1; 8 positions agree with TRBD1. The V gene's germline CDR1 is MNHEY and CDR2 SVGAGI. V was clipped by 6 bases and J by 2 bases; unmatched bases: 8. This CDR3 region has 15 residues. The chain's CDR3 is CASRPGTGRNTEAFF. The CDR3 nucleotides are TGTGCCAGCAGGCCCGGGACAGGAAGAAACACTGAAGCTTTCTTT.

Comment on this clone: Other nucleotide sequences in the sample specify the same CDR3. This rearrangement joins TRBV25-1 to TRBJ1-5; D not certain. Trimming removed 0 bases at V and 6 bases at J, with 3 bases between. This CDR3 is 12 amino acids long. The germline V gene has CDR1 MGHDK and CDR2 SYGVNS. The CDR3 DNA sequence: TGTGCCAGCAGTGAATACGGTCAGCCCCAGCATTTT. Translating gives CASSEYGQPQHF. Looking up the rest from reference TRBV25-1 and TRBJ1-5 gives the full variable domain: EADIYQTPRYLVIGTGKKITLECSQTMGHDKMYWYQQDPGMELHLIHYSYGVNSTEKGDLSSESTVSRIRTEHFPLTLESARPSHTSQYLCASSEYGQPQHFGDGTRLSIL.

This rearrangement joins TRBV25-1 to TRBJ2-1; 8 nucleotides align to TRBD2. From germline, CDR1 is MGHDK and CDR2 SYGVNS. The V gene end was trimmed by 4 bases and the J gene end by 7 bases; junction bases not matched to a gene: 9. CDR3 length: 15 amino acids. CDR3 sequence reads: CASSGSGRTWNEQFF. The CDR3 DNA is TGTGCCAGCAGTGGGAGCGGGAGAACGTGGAATGAGCAGTTCTTC.

The V and J genes are TRBV30 and TRBJ2-5; 7 bases fit TRBD2. TRBJ2-7 explains the end of the DNA better; the J call may be wrong. Germline-derived CDR1 and CDR2 are GTSNPN and SVGIG (reference sequence). This CDR3 has 13 residues. This CDR3 reads CAWRPREWYEQYF. The CDR3 nucleotides read TGTGCCTGGAGACCGCGGGAGTGGTACGAGCAGTACTTC.

A few counts support this clone. The sample carries other DNA sequences with the same CDR3. The CDR3 region is CASSLGANYGYTF. The DNA of the CDR3 is TGTGCCAGCAGCTTGGGTGCTAACTATGGCTACACCTTC. The rearrangement joins TRBV5-6 to TRBJ1-2; D uncertain. The V gene's germline CDR1 is SGHDT and CDR2 YYEEEE. This CDR3 has 13 residues. V gave up 0 bases and J gave up 0 bases, with 3 bases separating them.

This clone came up a few times. The chain is built from TRBV2 and TRBJ1-5; possible D gene TRBD1, 6 bases. CDR3 length: 16 residues. The ends were cut back, 3 bases at V and 6 bases at J, with 18 bases in the middle. CDR1 is SNHLY and CDR2 is FYNNEI in the germline V gene. The CDR3 coding sequence is TGTGCCAGCAGTGATTGGGGAGGGGGGCTCGGTCAGCCCCAGCATTTT. It codes for CASSDWGGGLGQPQHF.

J is TRBJ1-5 and V is TRBV19, with D perhaps TRBD1 (5 bases). From germline, CDR1 is LNHDA and CDR2 SQIVND (reference sequence). The V end lost 4 bases, the J end lost 2 bases, and 15 bases lay between the germline ends. The CDR3 covers 16 residues. The CDR3 protein is CASSKTRGLGNQPQHF. The CDR3 coding sequence is TGTGCCAGTAGTAAAACCCGGGGGTTGGGCAATCAGCCCCAGCATTTT. Full variable domain (rest looked up from reference TRBV19 and TRBJ1-5): DGGITQSPKYLFRKEGQNVTLSCEQNLNHDAMYWYRQDPGQGLRLIYYSQIVNDFQKGDIAEGYSVSREKKESFPLTVTSAQKNPTAFYLCASSKTRGLGNQPQHFGDGTRLSIL.

This clone showed up just once. The V and J genes are TRBV19 and TRBJ2-2; 9 nucleotides line up with TRBD1. With V trimmed by 6 bases and J by 6 bases, 8 bases remained unmatched. Germline assignment: CDR1 LNHDA and CDR2 SQIVND (reference sequence). CDR3 length: 15 residues. CDR3 residues: CASRPIRQGAGELFF. The CDR3 DNA is TGTGCCAGTAGACCAATCCGACAGGGGGCCGGGGAGCTGTTTTTT.